These 4 T cell receptor beta chains originate from one sample sequenced in a study of blood T cell repertoires in COVID-19. Sequenced by immunoSEQ multiplex PCR; TCRdb stores in-frame clones only, minus some. The sample records roughly 280,000 clones, roughly 90% being singletons. The sample was peripheral blood. These receptor sequences come from a woman aged 25 to 39 with COVID-19, enrolled during active disease.

The count of this clone is one. The chain carries TRBV10-3 and TRBJ1-1, with a possible D match to TRBD1 (5 bases). The germline V gene has CDR1 ENHRY and CDR2 SYGVKD. CDR3 length: 15 residues. Trimming took 6 bases from V and 2 from J, leaving 16 bases between them. The CDR3: CAIRPPLGANTEAFF. CDR3 bases: TGTGCCATCAGGCCCCCTTTAGGGGCTAACACTGAAGCTTTCTTT.

This clone was recorded only once. The chain combines TRBV27 with TRBJ2-7; TRBD1 is a possible D gene (6 bases). The CDR3 has 13 amino acids. Trimming removed 6 bases from V and 6 bases from J, with 15 bases in between. CDR1 and CDR2 from the germline V gene are MNHEY and SMNVEV (reference sequence). CDR3 residues: CASSSRQGFEQYF. The CDR3 DNA reads TGTGCCAGCAGCTCTCGGCAGGGGTTCGAGCAGTACTTC.

The CDR3 loop is CASSLSSTRTDTQYF. In DNA, the CDR3 is TGTGCCAGCAGTTTATCGAGCACCCGCACAGATACGCAGTATTTT. The chain has TRBV27 and TRBJ2-3; D unresolved. V dropped 0 bases and J dropped 1 base, with 8 bases sitting between them. The germline V gene encodes CDR1 MNHEY and CDR2 SMNVEV (reference sequence). This CDR3 has 15 amino acids.

V gene TRBV19 combines with J gene TRBJ1-4; TRBD1 might be the D (5 bases). Germline loops: CDR1 LNHDA, CDR2 SQIVND (reference sequence). The CDR3 is 15 residues long. V was shortened by 4 bases and J by 4 bases, with 13 bases between the two germline ends. The CDR3 DNA is TGTGCCAGTAGTAGCCGGGACTTCCGTAATGAAAAACTGTTTTTT. It encodes CASSSRDFRNEKLFF.